This T cell receptor (beta chain) was profiled in a study of blood T cells in healthy people across ages. Points from the study as a whole: Significant beta diversity loss was already apparent by age roughly 44, declining roughly linearly.

The second PCR ran roughly 7 to 12 cycles with a sample-barcoded 5' primer and J-beta primers. No fewer than 3 million CDR3-containing paired-end reads came from each sample. MiXCR was run by TCRdb on the 5' RACE reads, yielding one entry per CDR3 protein. The sample has around 1,700,000 distinct CDR3 sequences, 28% seen once. The length of the CDR3 is 14 residues. V was trimmed by 3 bases and J by 0 bases, leaving 6 bases between them. Note on this clonotype: Antigen: not known.

The V gene is TRBV12-3 or TRBV12-4, the J gene TRBJ2-1, with D hard to call. This clonotype originated in a woman aged 25 to 45 in good health. The sample comprised blood. The CDR3 bases are TGTGCCAGCAGTTTGAGGCCCTCCTACAATGAGCAGTTCTTC. Residues: CASSLRPSYNEQFF.